The entry that follows covers one T cell receptor beta chain sequence. With V trimmed by 1 base and J by 10 bases, 5 bases remained unmatched. This CDR3 has 13 residues. CDR1 and CDR2 (germline): SGHTA, FQGNSA. The data are from a study of blood T cell repertoires in COVID-19. Study context: Whether acute or convalescent, the COVID-19 samples came from the United States, Italy and Spain.

Repertoires were generated with immunoSEQ multiplex PCR, while TCRdb's copy carries only in-frame clones and drops some. Of 160,000 or so clones detected, roughly 84% appear once; the ten largest clones hold less than 1.5%. Sequences were obtained from PBMCs or T cells enriched from blood (not recorded which). The gene calls are TRBV7-2 and TRBJ1-2; 8 bases are a match to TRBD1. The sequence was collected from a human donor with acute COVID-19. The donor label of this sample is uncertain. The CDR3 sequence is CASSLVGTGPYTF. In nucleotides, the CDR3 is TGTGCCAGCAGCTTAGTCGGGACAGGTCCCTACACCTTC.